The sequence of this T cell receptor (beta chain) was determined in a study of blood T cell repertoires in COVID-19. Study details: Collection of acute and convalescent COVID-19 samples took place in the United States, Italy and Spain. T cells, B-cell-depleted T cells, or PBMCs supplied cDNA or gDNA.

This clone was seen a single time. Authors' data handling: Cell counts per sample came from amplifying reference gene primers. Method: immunoSEQ multiplex PCR; TCRdb's copy keeps in-frame clones and lacks some. That table gives V, J and clone size, and the DNA gave D and trimming. There are 200,000 to 250,000 clones in the sample; 92% occur only once, and approximately 1.2% lies in the top ten. V lost 3 bases and J lost 0; bases outside the gene matches: 4. The germline V gene encodes CDR1 LGHDT and CDR2 YNNKEL (reference sequence). The CDR3 extends over 16 amino acids. The clonotype originates from a young man with acute or convalescent COVID-19. The sample consisted of peripheral blood. The gene calls are TRBV3-1 (or the pseudogene TRBV3-2) and TRBJ1-3, with 8 bases fitting TRBD1. CDR3 sequence: CASSHGQGFSGNTIYF. The CDR3 nucleotides are TGTGCCAGCAGCCACGGACAGGGATTCTCTGGAAACACCATATATTTT.